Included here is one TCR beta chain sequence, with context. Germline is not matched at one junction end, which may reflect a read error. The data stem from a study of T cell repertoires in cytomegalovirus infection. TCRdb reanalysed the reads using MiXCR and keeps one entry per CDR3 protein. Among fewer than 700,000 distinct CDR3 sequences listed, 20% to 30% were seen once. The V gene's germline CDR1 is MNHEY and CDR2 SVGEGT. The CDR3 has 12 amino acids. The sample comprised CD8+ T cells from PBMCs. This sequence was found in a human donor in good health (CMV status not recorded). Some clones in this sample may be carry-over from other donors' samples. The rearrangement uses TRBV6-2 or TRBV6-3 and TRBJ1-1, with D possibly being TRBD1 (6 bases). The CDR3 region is CASSYGGVEASF. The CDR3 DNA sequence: TGTGCCAGCAGTTATGGGGGCGTTGAAGCTTCCTTT.